This TCR beta chain was retrieved from a study of blood T cell repertoires in COVID-19. The wider study: The United States, Italy and Spain were the sources of the acute and convalescent COVID-19 samples.

Individuals aged about 18 to 89 years were recruited from 24 US areas. Participants were placed into cohorts based on the clinical history they reported. Data came from immunoSEQ multiplex PCR; TCRdb stores just in-frame clones and leaves some out. The sample yields roughly 230,000 clones, around 81% seen once. Germline CDR1 reads MNHEY; CDR2 reads SVGEGT. The V and J ends lost 5 bases and 4 bases, in that order; junction bases with no gene match: 10. CDR3 size: 16 residues. The chain employs TRBV6-2 or TRBV6-3 and TRBJ2-3, with 9 bases fitting TRBD2. The sample was PBMCs or T cells enriched from blood (not recorded which). The source of this sequence is a man in his forties or fifties who had recovered from COVID-19. CDR3 loop: CASSLGAGGLADTQYF. The CDR3 DNA reads as TGTGCCAGCAGTCTCGGTGCGGGGGGGCTCGCAGATACGCAGTATTTT.